This T cell receptor beta chain appears in the sequencing data of a study of CD4 T cells in relation to SARS-CoV-2 and coronaviruses (dated by TCRdb to the early 2020s). In terms of the full investigation: In the ViraFEST assay, PBMCs were grown with antigen for roughly 10 days, and TCR beta CDR3s were then sequenced to identify antigen-specific clonal expansions. Patient-derived lymphoblastoid cell lines were used to map the HLA restriction of shared crossreactive spike epitopes. Expansion assays from other donors in the study were sequenced with a different, Illumina-based TCR-beta assay. The study assessed, at the TCR clonotype level, memory CD4+ T cell crossreactivity between SARS-CoV-2 and common cold coronavirus spike proteins. Samples from three pre-COVID donors and the naive versus memory experiments were sequenced with the Adaptive Biotechnologies TCR-sequencing kit; other data were Illumina-based. The negative reference condition was either a culture with an HIV-1 Nef peptide pool or a culture with no peptide.

This clone showed up just a few times. The clone's antigen remains unknown. Base qualities are not at hand, and no much larger clone is one base apart. The research as a whole found: Crossreactivity analysis centred on spike protein, so crossreactivity against other viral proteins was not assessed. The study was limited by small numbers of patients and tested TCRs. Around 65% of donors had memory CD4+ clonotypes that crossrecognized SARS-CoV-2 and at least one common cold coronavirus spike. Significantly weaker SARS-CoV-2-driven expansion was shown by crossreactive clones than by monoreactive clones, consistent with antigenic imprinting. Pre-pandemic and post-infection samples were not both contributed by any donor, so tracing of the source of pre-existing responses was limited.

The CDR3 runs 16 amino acids, cysteine and phenylalanine included. The only DNA kept is the CDR3, 48 bases in frame from the first base. The protocol used for the library was the immunoSEQ multiplex PCR assay. The authors' analysis ran thus. During preprocessing, nonproductive sequences were removed, along with CDR3s that did not begin with C, did not end with F or W, or were shorter than 7 amino acids. The MANAFEST web app was used to call antigen-specific clonotypes on the basis of expansion compared with the reference and with other culture wells. A clone was considered positive if significant expansion relative to the reference culture was observed in 2 of 3 replicate wells at an FDR below 0.05. To be called positive, a clone also had to show significant expansion compared with every other tandem well and an odds ratio greater than 5. CDR3 homology was measured as pairwise Levenshtein distance, computed with the stringdist R package after trimming three terminal residues from each end. Here the immuneACCESS table is served through TCRdb, limited to in-frame sequences with V and J called. Missing clones are a known gap in these copies; in checked studies unresolved V genes cover under half, and the rest lacks a known reason. V and J calls and clone size are those listed in that table; D and trimming were worked out from the DNA. The table for this sample lists just over 15,000 clones; roughly 78% of them were counted only once. Clones ranked in the top ten supply roughly 18% of the sample.

CD4+ T cells from unexposed donors were collected before the COVID-19 pandemic (2011-2018). Following 10 days of culture, the EasySep CD4+ T cell isolation kit was used to isolate CD4+ T cells. As cell numbers permitted, CD4+ T cells from unexposed donors were tested for reactivity to SARS-CoV-2 S and N and to four common cold coronavirus spike pools. Each well held more than 1.5 million PBMCs cultured in IMDM containing around 5% human AB serum and roughly 9.3 IU/ml IL-2. Half of the culture medium was replaced with fresh IL-2-containing medium on days 3 and 7. Each peptide culture condition was generally run in triplicate replicate wells. Leukapheresis product for the unexposed donors was purchased commercially. Ficoll-Paque PLUS gradient centrifugation was used to isolate PBMCs from leukapheresis product or whole blood. PBMCs were either used fresh in the expansion assay or cryopreserved at -140 degrees C. The QIAamp Micro DNA Kit was used to extract genomic DNA from the CD4+ T cells.

This receptor was obtained from a human donor in good health. The V gene is TRBV21-1 and the J gene is TRBJ1-3. TRBV21-1 is a known pseudogene. The sequenced sample consisted of CD4+ T cells from PBMCs, cultured in vitro. The nucleotide sequence is TGTGCCAGCAGCAAAGTGGGGGGGGTCTCTGGAAACACCATATATTTT. Its protein is CASSKVGGVSGNTIYF.